This T cell receptor (beta chain) came from a study of radiation and T cells in renal cell carcinoma. As for treatment: 15 Gy SBRT to primary tumor, nephrectomy 4 weeks later. Germline-derived CDR1 and CDR2 are SNHLY and FYNNEI. This CDR3 comprises 12 residues. V was clipped by 5 bases and J by 10 bases; unmatched bases: 4. Clones were sequenced by immunoSEQ multiplex PCR, and TCRdb holds only the in-frame ones, with some missing. The top ten clones hold roughly 37% of a sample with more than 15,000 clones, 50% of them seen once. This clone was seen repeatedly, ten times or more. Its target is unknown. Overall study findings and caveats: From baseline, blood top tumor clonotypes peaked at 2 weeks post-radiation. Without pretreatment biopsies, baseline tumor clonotype presence was undetermined.

Sequenced here: tumor tissue, sampled from a patient whose treatment included radiotherapy and nephrectomy. The chain uses TRBV2 and TRBJ2-1; 8 positions agree with TRBD2. The clonotype originates from a woman aged 60-70 years with renal cell carcinoma. The CDR3 region is CASSSTSGEQFF. In DNA, the CDR3 is TGTGCCAGCAGTTCTACTAGCGGCGAGCAGTTCTTC.